This record looks at one T cell receptor (beta chain) sequence and its context. The antigen is undetermined. The data were taken from a study of OX40 agonist ivuxolimab in advanced cancers. Overall study findings and caveats: At 0.1 to 3.0 mg/kg and by week 6, CD4+ and CD8+ T cells in the blood had expanded clonally.

The CDR3 runs to 14 residues. V trimming: 6 bases; J trimming: 5 bases; junction bases outside the gene matches: 9. Germline values: CDR1 SGHAT, CDR2 FQDESV (reference sequence). The protocol was immunoSEQ multiplex PCR, while the TCRdb copy is restricted to in-frame clones and leaves out a portion. The data hold around 99,000 clones, with around 89% observed a single time. The receptor was isolated from an adult with an advanced solid tumor such as melanoma, head and neck, liver or kidney cancer. The V and J genes are TRBV11-1 and TRBJ2-5; 7 nucleotides match TRBD2. Source: CD4+ or CD8+ T cells sorted from blood, taken in a trial of the OX40 agonist ivuxolimab. The CDR3 coding sequence is TGTGCCAGCAGTCCTCACGGGGGGTTGGAGACCCAGTACTTC. This encodes CASSPHGGLETQYF.